Shown below are 3 T cell receptor beta chains from a single sample sequenced in a study of T cells expressing NK-cell markers. TCRdb reprocessed the 5' RACE reads, with one entry per CDR3 protein and no DNA. Its table lists over 350,000 distinct CDR3 sequences. The sequenced sample consisted of blood T cells: a sorted CD56 or NKG2C T cell subset, CD4+ or CD8+ T cells, or bulk PBMC T cells (not recorded which). The receptors were sampled from a woman aged 45-65 years in good health.

The chain carries TRBV24-1 and TRBJ2-2. Germline CDR1 is KGHDR and CDR2 is SFDVKD. The CDR3 consists of 14 residues. CDR3 sequence reads: CATSDLLQDGELFF.

The chain joins TRBV5-6 to TRBJ2-1; TCRdb's D call, TRBD2, is unchecked because there is no DNA. The length of the CDR3 is 17 residues. Germline CDR1 reads SGHDT; CDR2 reads YYEEEE. The CDR3 sequence: CASSPRTSGRGRNEQFF.

The chain has TRBV29-1 and TRBJ2-5; there is no DNA to check the TCRdb D call of TRBD2. The CDR3 sequence is 15 residues long. Germline V lookup: CDR1 SQVTM, CDR2 ANQGSEA. CDR3: CSVLPTSGRGETQYF.